Listed here are 23 T cell receptor beta chains from one sample, sequenced in a study of liver allograft versus peripheral blood T cells. Study-level background: Recipients' peripheral blood T cell receptor repertoires were compared with those in transplanted livers.

A single record per CDR3 protein comes from TCRdb applying MiXCR to the reads. This sample has around 10,000 distinct CDR3 sequences, with roughly 20% found just once. The receptors here all came from a human patient who had a liver transplant. Some T cells may be supplied by the graft donor.

The CDR3 DNA reads as TGTGCCAGCAGCTCTAGCGGGGGAGGCGAGCAGTACTTC. It is translated as CASSSSGGGEQYF. This rearrangement joins TRBV7-2 to TRBJ2-7, with 10 positions matching TRBD2. The CDR3 spans 13 residues. V trimming: 4 bases; J trimming: 6 bases; junction bases outside the gene matches: 3. From germline, CDR1 is SGHTA and CDR2 FQGNSA. Filled out from reference TRBV7-2 and TRBJ2-7, the complete variable domain reads GAGVSQSPSNKVTEKGKDVELRCDPISGHTALYWYRQSLGQGLEFLIYFQGNSAPDKSGLPSDRFSAERTGGSVSTLTIQRTQQEDSAVYLCASSSSGGGEQYFGPGTRLTVT.

This clonotype was counted many times. The rearrangement links TRBV29-1 to TRBJ1-1; TRBD1 matches at 11 bases. Trimming cost V 3 bases and J 10 bases; bases outside gene matches: 4. Germline V CDR1 and CDR2: SQVTM, ANQGSEA. CDR3 length: 12 residues. CDR3 loop: CSVDVDRGRAFF. CDR3 coding DNA: TGCAGCGTTGATGTGGACAGGGGGCGAGCTTTCTTT.

By frequency in the sample, this clonotype is medium-sized. The V and J genes are TRBV6-2 or TRBV6-3 and TRBJ1-1; D might be TRBD1 (6 bases). Germline CDR1 and CDR2: MNHEY and SVGEGT. CDR3 length: 15 amino acids. V was trimmed by 5 bases and J by 0 bases, leaving 13 bases between them. The CDR3 sequence is CASSPLGQMNTEAFF. The CDR3 bases are TGTGCCAGCAGTCCTCTTGGACAGATGAACACTGAAGCTTTCTTT.

This clonotype is labeled medium-sized. The V call is TRBV19, the J call TRBJ2-3, with 7 bases matching TRBD1. CDR3 length equals 16 residues. The ends lost 7 bases at V and 1 base at J; junction bases unmatched: 11. CDR1 LNHDA and CDR2 SQIVND come from the germline V gene (reference sequence). The CDR3: CASIPTGDPRTDTQYF. CDR3 nucleotide sequence: TGTGCCAGTATCCCCACAGGGGACCCTCGCACAGATACGCAGTATTTT.

The CDR3 nucleotides are TGTGCCAGCAGCTTTTACAGGGAAGGGTACGAGCAGTACTTC. This codes for CASSFYREGYEQYF. V gene TRBV11-2 combines with J gene TRBJ2-7; a possible D gene is TRBD1 (6 bases). V dropped 3 bases and J dropped 4 bases, with 13 bases sitting between them. Germline CDR1 reads SGHAT; CDR2 reads FQNNGV. This CDR3 comprises 14 residues.

This clonotype was observed once. The CDR3 region is CASSFNILAKNIQYF. The CDR3 DNA follows: TGTGCCAGCAGCTTCAACATCCTAGCCAAAAACATTCAGTACTTC. V gene TRBV5-5 combines with J gene TRBJ2-4; D remains ambiguous. The ends were cut back, 2 bases at V and 0 bases at J, with 9 bases in the middle. The CDR3 consists of 15 residues. The germline CDR1 and CDR2 sequences are SGHKS and YYEKEE (reference sequence).

About this clonotype itself: Being one base from a much bigger clone, this may be a read error. The V call is TRBV6-1, the J call TRBJ2-2; 7 bases are a match to TRBD1. The germline V gene has CDR1 MNHNS and CDR2 SASEGT. The CDR3 has 14 amino acids. CDR3 nucleotides: TGTGCCAGCAGCCGGGACAGATTCACCGGGGAGATGTTTTTT. It encodes CASSRDRFTGEMFF.

This chain links TRBV6-5 with TRBJ2-3, with D unresolved. Looked up from germline, CDR1 is MNHEY and CDR2 is SVGAGI. The CDR3 loop spans 13 amino acids. The V end was cut by 0 bases, the J end by 13 bases, with 14 bases between. In DNA, the CDR3 is TGTGCCAGCAGTTACTCGTCGGGCAGGTCGGAGTATTTT. It translates to CASSYSSGRSEYF.

This clonotype was seen a handful of times. The V gene is TRBV10-3, the J gene TRBJ2-1; TRBD2 matches at 10 bases. CDR1 is ENHRY, CDR2 SYGVKD, per germline. The CDR3 spans 14 residues. V lost 8 bases and J lost 3; bases outside the gene matches: 4. CDR3 in DNA: TGTGCCATCGGTCAGCGGGGGGGCTACAATGAGCAGTTCTTC. This translates into CAIGQRGGYNEQFF.

The chain carries TRBV25-1 and TRBJ1-1; 7 nucleotides line up with TRBD1. The germline gives CDR1 MGHDK, CDR2 SYGVNS. V lost 2 bases and J lost 11; bases outside the gene matches: 8. This CDR3 has 13 amino acids. The CDR3 DNA sequence: TGTGCCAGCAGTGAACCGGACAGGATGGGTGCTTTCTTT. Its translation: CASSEPDRMGAFF.

There are a few counts of this clonotype. This chain joins TRBV6-1 and TRBJ1-2, with a weak D call TRBD1 (6 bases). The germline CDR1 and CDR2 sequences are MNHNS and SASEGT. The length of the CDR3 is 14 residues. V was shortened by 1 base and J by 5 bases, with 11 bases between the two germline ends. The CDR3 loop is CASSEGGQGYGYTF. In DNA form, the CDR3 reads TGTGCCAGCAGTGAAGGAGGGCAGGGGTATGGCTACACCTTC.

In this sample, this clonotype turned up a few times. The chain uses TRBV20-1 and TRBJ1-2; D not resolved. Germline V gene data show CDR1 as DFQATT and CDR2 as SNEGSKA (reference sequence). Trimming took 2 bases from V and 4 from J, leaving 11 bases between them. The CDR3 is 13 residues long. The CDR3 region is CSARNGSSYGYTF. The CDR3 DNA reads as TGCAGTGCTAGAAATGGCAGTAGCTATGGCTACACCTTC.

The chain couples TRBV30 to TRBJ1-1; D remains unclear. Per the germline V gene, CDR1 is GTSNPN and CDR2 is SVGIG (reference sequence). The CDR3 contains 12 residues. Trimming left V 5 bases short and J 3 bases short, with 10 bases between. The CDR3: CAWGTSYTEAFF. CDR3 sequence (DNA): TGTGCCTGGGGAACCAGTTACACTGAAGCTTTCTTT.

The genes are TRBV12-3 or TRBV12-4 and TRBJ1-2; D not resolved. Trimming cost V 3 bases and J 6 bases, with 11 bases left between them. CDR3 size: 13 residues. The CDR3 DNA reads as TGTGCCAGCAGTTTGTCTGGGTCGAATGGCTACACCTTC. It translates to CASSLSGSNGYTF.

The table lists this clonotype with many counts. The chain recombines TRBV30 with TRBJ1-4; D is possibly TRBD1 (6 bases). This CDR3 is built from 14 residues. Trimming cost V 5 bases and J 0 bases, with 10 bases left between them. Germline V gene sequence: CDR1 GTSNPN, CDR2 SVGIG (reference sequence). CDR3 sequence: CAWGGSATNEKLFF. CDR3 sequence (DNA): TGTGCCTGGGGGGGCAGTGCAACTAATGAAAAACTGTTTTTT.

By sample share, this clonotype is medium-sized. The chain uses TRBV5-4 and TRBJ1-6, with D uncertain. The V gene's germline CDR1 is SGHNT and CDR2 YYREEE (reference sequence). V lost 0 bases and J 8 bases, leaving 12 bases between the germline ends. The CDR3 has 15 residues. The CDR3 DNA is TGTGCCAGCAGCTTGGACGGACCTATTCATTCACCCCTCCACTTT. This encodes CASSLDGPIHSPLHF.

This clonotype counts as medium-sized. The chain is built from TRBV19 and TRBJ2-2; maybe TRBD2 (7 bases). The V and J ends lost 7 bases and 7 bases respectively, with 22 bases between them. Germline V lookup: CDR1 LNHDA, CDR2 SQIVND (reference sequence). The CDR3 loop spans 16 amino acids. Here the CDR3 reads CASTEGGGFFDGELFF. The DNA of the CDR3 is TGTGCCAGTACTGAAGGGGGAGGGTTCTTTGACGGGGAGCTGTTTTTT.

This clonotype was seen a handful of times. This chain uses TRBV6-5 with TRBJ1-5; D is uncertain. From germline, CDR1 is MNHEY and CDR2 SVGAGI. This CDR3 contains 17 residues. The V end was cut by 10 bases, the J end by 0 bases, with 22 bases between. The CDR3 protein is CATASAPPILSNQPQHF. For the CDR3, the DNA is TGTGCCACCGCTTCAGCCCCACCCATTCTTAGCAATCAGCCCCAGCATTTT.

This clonotype was picked up a small number of times. The J gene is TRBJ1-2, the V gene TRBV12-3 or TRBV12-4, with unresolved D. The length of the CDR3 is 13 residues. V lost 6 bases, J lost 5 bases, and 13 bases lay in between. CDR3 nucleotides: TGTGCCAGCAGCCCCTCGGGCCATTATGGCTACACCTTC. Translation: CASSPSGHYGYTF.

This clonotype is judged medium-sized (0.01 to 0.1%). The rearrangement uses TRBV6-6 and TRBJ1-2, with a tentative D call TRBD1 (5 bases). The germline V gene has CDR1 MNHNY and CDR2 SVGAGI (reference sequence). This CDR3 is built from 13 residues. The V end lost 2 bases, the J end lost 7 bases, and 11 bases lay between the germline ends. CDR3 nucleotides: TGTGCCAGCAGTTACGGGACCTCGATTGGCTACACCTTC. This translates into CASSYGTSIGYTF.

The chain couples TRBV18 to TRBJ1-5, with 10 nucleotides matching TRBD1. The germline V gene encodes CDR1 KGHSH and CDR2 LQKENI. The CDR3 contains 14 residues. V lost 2 bases, J lost 7 bases, and 2 bases stayed unmatched. CDR3 coding DNA: TGTGCCAGCTCACCAGGGACAGGGGAACAGCCCCAGCATTTT. It specifies CASSPGTGEQPQHF.

This clonotype is medium-sized (0.01 to 0.1%) in the sample. The V gene is TRBV6-6, the J gene TRBJ1-1; D is undetermined. Germline CDR1 MNHNY, CDR2 SVGAGI (reference sequence). Trimming left V 1 base short and J 1 base short, with 10 bases between. This CDR3 has 15 amino acids. The DNA of the CDR3 is TGTGCCAGCAGTTACTTGGGCAGGCCGAACACTGAAGCTTTCTTT. It specifies CASSYLGRPNTEAFF.

This clonotype has ten or more counts. The chain uses TRBV19 and TRBJ2-7; 10 bases are a match to TRBD2. V was clipped by 6 bases and J by 4 bases; unmatched bases: 9. The CDR3 consists of 15 residues. Germline lookup yields CDR1 LNHDA and CDR2 SQIVND (reference sequence). As DNA, the CDR3 is TGTGCCAGTAGCACGATAGCGGGGGGATCATACGAGCAGTACTTC. Translated, it gives CASSTIAGGSYEQYF.